The rows below give T cell receptor beta chains drawn from one sample of a study of blood T cells in healthy people across ages. TCRdb re-called the 5' RACE reads with MiXCR, one entry per CDR3 protein. The sample holds roughly 1,700,000 distinct CDR3 sequences, 28% seen once. The sequenced sample consisted of blood. All receptors derive from a woman aged 25 to 39 in good health. The CDR3 runs from the conserved cysteine through the conserved F or W. D genes are given only for firm matches. The listing skips clone size in some rows; elsewhere it reads once, few, many or a size class.

d_gene	v_gene	j_gene	abundance	CDR3aa	CDR3nt
TRBD2	TRBV3-1	TRBJ2-3	few	CASSPGAQSGRTIDTQYF	TGTGCCAGCAGCCCCGGGGCCCAGAGCGGGAGAACCATAGATACGCAGTATTTT
.	TRBV11-2	TRBJ1-6	.	CASSQRGRSYNSPLHF	TGTGCCAGCAGCCAACGGGGGAGGTCCTATAATTCACCCCTCCACTTT
.	TRBV20-1	TRBJ2-6	few	CSARETGANVLTF	TGCAGTGCTAGAGAAACCGGGGCCAACGTCCTGACTTTC
.	TRBV6-2/TRBV6-3	TRBJ2-3	.	CASSYAIAREDTQYF	TGTGCCAGCAGTTACGCGATAGCTCGGGAAGATACGCAGTATTTT
.	TRBV12-3/TRBV12-4	TRBJ1-1	few	CASSLGTAGAEAFF	TGTGCCAGCAGTTTAGGGACCGCGGGCGCTGAAGCTTTCTTT
TRBD1	TRBV27	TRBJ2-7	.	CASSLKTGANYEQYF	TGTGCCAGCAGTTTGAAGACAGGGGCTAACTACGAGCAGTACTTC
TRBD1	TRBV3-1	TRBJ1-4	.	CASENAGTGVEKLFF	TGTGCCAGCGAAAATGCCGGGACAGGGGTTGAAAAACTGTTTTTT
TRBD1	TRBV29-1	TRBJ2-7	few	CSVKTGWDEQYF	TGCAGCGTTAAGACAGGGTGGGACGAGCAGTACTTC
.	TRBV12-5	TRBJ1-6	.	CASGLVYGSPLHF	TGTGCTAGTGGTTTGGTATATGGTTCACCCCTCCACTTT
.	TRBV29-1	TRBJ2-1	few	CSVLSLMGHNEQFF	TGCAGCGTTTTAAGCCTCATGGGACACAATGAGCAGTTCTTC
TRBD1	TRBV5-1	TRBJ2-7	many	CASSPRTGDHEQYF	TGCGCCAGCAGCCCACGGACAGGGGATCACGAGCAGTACTTC
.	TRBV14	TRBJ1-5	.	CASSQDRGMGQPQHF	TGTGCCAGCAGCCAAGATCGGGGGATGGGGCAGCCCCAGCATTTT
.	TRBV2	TRBJ2-7	few	CASRAPTGGETYEQYF	TGTGCCAGCAGGGCCCCAACCGGCGGCGAAACCTACGAGCAGTACTTC
.	TRBV7-2	TRBJ1-4	.	CASSSQRGQGTNEKRFF	TGTGCCAGCAGCTCCCAACGGGGTCAGGGGACTAATGAAAAACGGTTTTTT
TRBD1	TRBV11-1	TRBJ1-2	few	CASSSHATGGWTGGYTF	TGTGCCAGCAGCTCTCACGCCACAGGGGGCTGGACTGGAGGCTACACCTTC
.	TRBV29-1	TRBJ2-3	.	CSVSEGTQYF	TGCAGCGTCTCCGAGGGTACGCAGTATTTT
.	TRBV12-3/TRBV12-4	TRBJ1-6	few	CASSPRAGSSYNSPLHF	TGTGCCAGCAGTCCGAGGGCCGGAAGCTCCTATAATTCACCCCTCCACTTT
TRBD2	TRBV6-2/TRBV6-3	TRBJ2-3	.	CASIKDGRLAGHADTQYF	TGTGCCAGCATAAAGGATGGGAGACTAGCGGGACATGCGGATACGCAGTATTTT
.	TRBV7-9	TRBJ2-5	once	CASSSSPSQGFEQYF	TGTGCCAGCAGCTCGTCACCTAGCCAGGGTTTTGAGCAGTACTTC
.	TRBV20-1	TRBJ2-4	once	CSASSRHNEQYF	TGCAGTGCTAGTAGCCGTCACAATGAGCAGTACTTC
TRBD1	TRBV12-3/TRBV12-4	TRBJ1-1	.	CASSSGGEGPEAFF	TGTGCCAGCAGTTCAGGGGGCGAGGGGCCTGAAGCTTTCTTT
.	TRBV5-1	TRBJ2-3	.	CASSLTGSSDTQYF	TGCGCCAGCAGCTTAACGGGCTCAAGCGATACGCAGTATTTT
.	TRBV7-2	TRBJ2-1	few	CASSLGGTLRNEQFF	TGTGCCAGCAGCTTGGGCGGGACTCTTCGTAATGAGCAGTTCTTC
.	TRBV9	TRBJ2-6	few	CASSVEGGPGANVLTF	TGTGCCAGCAGCGTGGAAGGGGGGCCTGGGGCCAACGTCCTGACTTTC
.	TRBV7-2	TRBJ1-2	.	CASSLGHGANYGYTF	TGTGCCAGCAGCCTAGGACACGGAGCTAACTATGGCTACACCTTC
.	TRBV30	TRBJ1-4	.	CAWTVWRGRRVEKLFF	TGTGCCTGGACGGTATGGAGGGGCCGTCGCGTGGAAAAACTGTTTTTT
TRBD2	TRBV12-3/TRBV12-4	TRBJ2-3	.	CASSLTRLAGASTDTQYF	TGTGCCAGCAGTTTAACTCGGCTAGCGGGAGCCAGCACAGATACGCAGTATTTT
TRBD1	TRBV12-5	TRBJ2-3	once	CASGLTGGNTDTQYF	TGTGCTAGTGGTTTGACAGGGGGCAACACAGATACGCAGTATTTT
.	TRBV5-6	TRBJ1-3	.	CASSFFGSSGNTIYF	TGTGCCAGCAGCTTTTTTGGCTCCTCTGGAAACACCATATATTTT
.	TRBV10-3	TRBJ2-1	.	CTISEGGNEQFF	TGTACCATCAGTGAAGGGGGCAATGAGCAGTTCTTC
.	TRBV24-1	TRBJ2-3	.	CATRDPDSSTGTQYF	TGTGCCACCAGGGACCCTGACTCTAGCACAGGTACGCAGTATTTT
.	TRBV15	TRBJ2-2	.	CATSRDSGLAGELFF	TGTGCCACCAGCAGAGATAGTGGGTTAGCCGGGGAGCTGTTTTTT
TRBD1	TRBV20-1	TRBJ2-7	.	CSARDLGGTGYEQYF	TGCAGTGCTAGAGACCTAGGGGGCACGGGCTACGAGCAGTACTTC
.	TRBV20-1	TRBJ2-5	.	CSVRGQGAQETQYF	TGCAGTGTCAGAGGGCAGGGTGCACAAGAGACCCAGTACTTC
TRBD2	TRBV12-3/TRBV12-4	TRBJ2-5	.	CASSLGGGTSRPETQYF	TGTGCCAGCAGTCTCGGCGGAGGGACTAGCCGTCCAGAGACCCAGTACTTC
TRBD1	TRBV27	TRBJ1-2	.	CASSLNRDRFYGYTF	TGTGCCAGCAGTTTGAACCGGGACAGGTTTTATGGCTACACCTTC
TRBD1	TRBV6-2/TRBV6-3	TRBJ1-6	few	CASSSGTGAIPLHF	TGTGCCAGCAGTTCCGGGACAGGGGCTATTCCCCTCCACTTT
.	TRBV20-1	TRBJ2-3	.	CSAFQPPGGTDTQYF	TGCAGTGCTTTCCAACCTCCCGGAGGGACAGATACGCAGTATTTT
TRBD1	TRBV9	TRBJ2-7	many	CASSPRQGVYEQYF	TGTGCCAGCAGCCCTCGACAGGGTGTCTACGAGCAGTACTTC
TRBD1	TRBV19	TRBJ2-7	many	CASRSIGDRGYEQYF	TGTGCCAGTAGATCGATCGGGGACAGGGGATACGAGCAGTACTTC